These T cell receptor beta chains were read from a single sample in a study of cytomegalovirus exposure and HLA in healthy donors. TCRdb's copy holds only in-frame clones and misses some; the assay was immunoSEQ multiplex PCR. The repertoire has about 160,000 clones, around 88% of them found once; the top ten carry about 2%. The sequencing input was PBMCs. The receptors were gathered from a woman aged 18-35 years in good health and CMV-seronegative. Each CDR3 is given with its conserved first and last residue. A D gene is named only where the DNA matches it firmly. Where a row states a size, it is once, few, many or the class of an expanded clone; other rows omit it.

j_call clone_size v_call d_call cdr3_nt cdr3_aa
TRBJ2-3 - TRBV7-6 - TGTGCCAGCAGCGCCGGTTCTCGAAGCACAGATACGCAGTATTTT CASSAGSRSTDTQYF
TRBJ2-6 - TRBV7-9 - TGTTCCAGCAGCTTAGCAGTAGGCAGGTCAGTCTCTGGGGCCAACGTCCTGACTTTC CSSSLAVGRSVSGANVLTF
TRBJ2-2 - TRBV30 - TGTGCCTGGAGGGGAGGCGGGAACACCGGGGAGCTGTTTTTT CAWRGGGNTGELFF
TRBJ2-5 few TRBV5-6 - TGTGCCAGCAGCTTGGTGTCAGCGTCACAAGAGACCCAGTACTTC CASSLVSASQETQYF
TRBJ2-5 - TRBV19 TRBD2 TGTGCCAGTAAAAGTCCAGCGGGAGGGGGAGAGACCCAGTACTTC CASKSPAGGGETQYF
TRBJ2-7 - TRBV7-9 TRBD2 TGTGCCAGCAGCTTCGTAGCGGGAGACAACGAGCAGTACTTC CASSFVAGDNEQYF
TRBJ1-5 once TRBV10-2 - TGCGCCAGCAGTGATGAGGTGGCGGGCAATCAGCCCCAGCATTTT CASSDEVAGNQPQHF
TRBJ2-7 - TRBV28 - TGTGCCAGCAGTTCAGGGGGGACCCTAAAATCGAGCTCCTACGAGCAGTACTTC CASSSGGTLKSSSYEQYF
TRBJ1-6 once TRBV28 - TGTGCCAGCTTGGGACATATGACGAGCTCCTATAATTCACCCCTCCACTTT CASLGHMTSSYNSPLHF
TRBJ2-7 - TRBV7-3 - TGTGCCAGCAGCCCTGGGAGGATCTCCTACGAGCAGTACTTC CASSPGRISYEQYF
TRBJ2-7 - TRBV2 TRBD1 TGTGCCAGCCGACAGGGTGATTACGAGCAGTACTTC CASRQGDYEQYF
TRBJ2-3 - TRBV19 TRBD2 TGTGCCAGCCTTCCGGCTCCCGGGAGTAGCGGGAGAGGATCAGATACGCAGTATTTT CASLPAPGSSGRGSDTQYF
TRBJ1-2 once TRBV29-1 TRBD1 TGCAGCGTATTAGGACAGGCGACGAACTATGGCTACACCTTC CSVLGQATNYGYTF
TRBJ1-2 - TRBV7-6 - TGTGCCAGCAGCACGCAACCGGGAGGAAATGGCTACACCTTC CASSTQPGGNGYTF
TRBJ2-7 once TRBV29-1 TRBD2 TGCAGCGTTTGGACTAGCGGGAGGGGGCCGACCTCCTACGAGCAGTACTTC CSVWTSGRGPTSYEQYF
TRBJ1-2 - TRBV7-7 - TGTGCCAGCAGTGACAGCTCCTATGGCTACACCTTC CASSDSSYGYTF
TRBJ2-1 - TRBV30 TRBD2 TGTGCCGGAGCGCGGGGGAACAATGAGCAGTTCTTC CAGARGNNEQFF
TRBJ2-7 - TRBV27 - TGTGCCAGCAGTGGGGCAGGGAGGCCAGAAGAGCAGTACTTC CASSGAGRPEEQYF
TRBJ2-2 - TRBV4-1 TRBD2 TGCGCCAGCAGCCAAGACCACCTACTAGCGGCTGGGAGGGCGAACACCGGGGAGCTGTTTTTT CASSQDHLLAAGRANTGELFF
TRBJ2-4 - TRBV6-1 TRBD1 TGTGCCAGCAGTGAAGGTGGGACAGGGCCCAAAAACATTCAGTACTTC CASSEGGTGPKNIQYF
TRBJ2-7 - TRBV28 TRBD1 TGTGCCAGCACCACAAGGGGCACCGGGACAGCCACCTACGAGCAGTACTTC CASTTRGTGTATYEQYF
TRBJ2-7 - TRBV4-1 TRBD2 TGCGCCAGCAGCCCGGGGGGGGCTCACGAGCAGTACTTC CASSPGGAHEQYF
TRBJ1-1 - TRBV11-3 - TGTGCCAGCAGCGCGCACGCCGGGATCCCTGAAGCTTTCTTT CASSAHAGIPEAFF
TRBJ2-1 - TRBV30 - TGTGCCTGGGGTTACGGGAGCTCCTACAATGAGCAGTTCTTC CAWGYGSSYNEQFF
TRBJ1-2 once TRBV18 - TGTGCCAGCTCACCTCAGGGGAACTATGGCTACACCTTC CASSPQGNYGYTF
TRBJ2-3 - TRBV4-2 TRBD1 TGTGCCAGCAGCCAGGAGTTGAGACAGGGGGCGATAGGTGCAGATACGCAGTATTTT CASSQELRQGAIGADTQYF
TRBJ1-5 few TRBV6-6 TRBD1 TGTGCCAGCAGTCCAGAGACAGGGGGTAATCAGCCCCAGCATTTT CASSPETGGNQPQHF
TRBJ2-3 - TRBV5-1 - TGCGCCAGCAGCTTAGCAGGGGGCACAGATACGCAGTATTTT CASSLAGGTDTQYF
TRBJ2-7 - TRBV28 - TGTGCCAGCACCTCACACCTTTACGAGCAGTACTTC CASTSHLYEQYF
TRBJ2-7 - TRBV28 - TGTGCCAGCAGTCAACAGGGTTACGAGCAGTACTTC CASSQQGYEQYF
TRBJ2-2 - TRBV9 TRBD2 TGTGCCAGCAGTCGGACTAGCGGAAGGGGCGGGGAGCTGTTTTTT CASSRTSGRGGELFF
TRBJ1-2 - TRBV5-6 - TGTGCCAGCAGCTTGGACAGAGCTAACTATGGCTACACCTTC CASSLDRANYGYTF
TRBJ2-3 - TRBV6-1 TRBD2 TGTGCCAGCAAGCAGGGAGGGTTCACAGATACGCAGTATTTT CASKQGGFTDTQYF
TRBJ1-2 - TRBV5-6 - TGTGCCAGCAGCCCGGACAGAGACTATGGCTACACCTTC CASSPDRDYGYTF
TRBJ2-2 - TRBV7-9 - TGTGCCAGCAGCTTAGTGCGGGCTCTTACGAACACCGGGGAGCTGTTTTTT CASSLVRALTNTGELFF
TRBJ2-6 - TRBV5-6 - TGTGCCAGCAGCCCCCCCCTGTCTGGGGCCAACGTCCTGACTTTC CASSPPLSGANVLTF
TRBJ2-7 once TRBV2 TRBD2 TGTGCCAGCAAGGGGCCCCTGGGGGCACTAGCGGGGAGACTTTTGTACTTC CASKGPLGALAGRLLYF
TRBJ1-6 once TRBV7-6 - TGTGCCAGCAGCTATTCAGGGAATAATTCACCCCTCCACTTT CASSYSGNNSPLHF
TRBJ2-7 - TRBV28 - TGTGCCAGCAGTCTTCTGATCGGGAATGAGCAGTACTTC CASSLLIGNEQYF
TRBJ2-3 - TRBV29-1 TRBD2 TGCAGCGTTGAGGTAGCGGGGGCCCCAGATACGCAGTATTTT CSVEVAGAPDTQYF
TRBJ1-2 - TRBV10-3 - TGTGCCATCAGTGAGTCCAGGGGAGCCTACACCTTC CAISESRGAYTF
TRBJ1-5 - TRBV6-5 - TGTGCCAGCAGTTACTCGGAGGGGAATCAGCCCCAGCATTTT CASSYSEGNQPQHF
TRBJ2-5 - TRBV7-6 TRBD1 TGTGCCAGCAGCCGGACAGGGGGAGCCAGGGAGACCCAGTACTTC CASSRTGGARETQYF
TRBJ1-2 once TRBV28 - TGTGCCAGCAGTTCCGGGACTGAGCCAGCTTATGGCTACACCTTC CASSSGTEPAYGYTF
TRBJ2-3 - TRBV7-8 TRBD1 TGTGCCAGCATCATGGGGCGGACAGGGGTTAATACGCAGTATTTT CASIMGRTGVNTQYF